A selection of T cell receptor beta chains follows, all from one sample in a study of multiple sclerosis patients with progressive multifocal leukoencephalopathy. Sequenced by immunoSEQ multiplex PCR; TCRdb stores in-frame clones only, minus some. The sample carries tens of thousands of clones, 92% recorded once. Sequencing input: PBMCs. The receptors were gathered from a man aged 30-40 years with multiple sclerosis. Each CDR3 is given with its conserved first and last residue. The order of the fields is V gene, CDR3 protein.

>TRBV7-2
CASSPLKYSNQPQHF
>TRBV9
CASSGWDRGRGNTIYF
>TRBV10-3
CATNPTSGDYEQYF
>TRBV5-8
CASSFTGGSRNTEAFF
>TRBV5-8
CASLNGRESEQFF
>TRBV25-1
CASTSPENIQYF
>TRBV5-6
CASSLGDGLEGYTF
>TRBV7-2
CASSMRDRGGTEAFF
>TRBV4-3
CASSQDRGAGNTIYF
>TRBV19
CASSIDADSGNTIYF
>TRBV5-4
CASRQLAGEGPEQFF
>TRBV5-1
CASSHSVNEQFF
>TRBV5-6
CASSSPPEGGETQYF
>TRBV28
CASSRRGVPYYGYTF
>TRBV20-1
CSAKAYGYTF
>TRBV5-1
CASSLDWTGAGGYTF
>TRBV6-6
CASRGPGQLSNQPQHF
>TRBV19
CASSISGLSYNEQFF
>TRBV19
CASSPRGGTVSNQPQHF
>TRBV7-3
CASSRDARTEAFF
>TRBV7-9
CASSLRQENSGNTIYF
>TRBV27
CASSLPQGQGSADTQYF
>TRBV4-1
CASSQPYLGGDARADTQYF
>TRBV5-4
CASSLLGVGGYTF
>TRBV9
CASSPSEGGFTEAFF
>TRBV9
CASSPMDRDIQYF
>TRBV5-4
CASSLTGTGEGSPLHF
>TRBV19
CVSGAGDTQYF
>TRBV9
CASSVSRGEVGIYEQFF